The rows below give T cell receptor beta chains drawn from one sample of a study of T cells in Graves' hyperthyroidism and ophthalmopathy. TCRdb itself ran the multiplex PCR reads through MiXCR, one entry per CDR3 protein. The repertoire holds 150,000 to 200,000 distinct CDR3 sequences, with approximately 17% as singletons. The sequencing sample was made of blood. The receptors derive from a woman aged 45-65 years with Graves' hyperthyroidism. Each CDR3 is given with its conserved first and last residue. Each record gives: CDR3 length, J gene, V gene, D gene, clone size, CDR3 DNA, CDR3 protein. The D gene is left open where the match is weak. Rows may omit the clone size; those that give it use once, few, many or a size class.

>16|TRBJ2-3|TRBV5-1|.|few
TGCGCCAGCAGCTTGGGACAGCAGGGGTTTACAGATACGCAGTATTTT
CASSLGQQGFTDTQYF
>12|TRBJ1-1|TRBV5-1|TRBD1|many
TGCGCCAGCAGCATTGACAGGGGGCCGGCTTTCTTT
CASSIDRGPAFF
>15|TRBJ1-2|TRBV9|TRBD1|many
TGTGCCAGCAGCGCCGGGACAGGGGAGGTGGATGGCTACACCTTC
CASSAGTGEVDGYTF
>14|TRBJ2-7|TRBV7-9|.|many
TGTGCCAGCAGCTTTGAGGGACCTTATGGGGAGCAGTACTTC
CASSFEGPYGEQYF
>18|TRBJ1-1|TRBV28|TRBD1|many
TGTGCCAGCAGCGTACCCCGGGACAGGGAAACGGCGATCACTGAAGCTTTCTTT
CASSVPRDRETAITEAFF
>18|TRBJ2-6|TRBV5-1|.|.
TGCGCCAGCAGCGTCAATGCGCAGGGTGTCTCTGGGGCCAACGTCCTGACTTTC
CASSVNAQGVSGANVLTF
>18|TRBJ1-4|TRBV7-9|TRBD1|many
TGTGCCAGCAGCTCCGACGGAACAGGGGGCCACAGTCCTGAAAAACTGTTTTTT
CASSSDGTGGHSPEKLFF
>15|TRBJ2-7|TRBV7-9|TRBD2|many
TGTGCCAGCAGCCCCAACCAGGGCGGGGGATACGAGCAGTACTTC
CASSPNQGGGYEQYF
>13|TRBJ2-2|TRBV4-2|.|few
TGTGCCAGCAGCCAAGATCCGGGCGGGGAGCTGTTTTTT
CASSQDPGGELFF
>13|TRBJ1-1|TRBV2|.|many
TGTGCCAGCGGGGGCGGAATGAACACTGAAGCTTTCTTT
CASGGGMNTEAFF
>17|TRBJ2-5|TRBV20-1|TRBD2|many
TGCAGTGCTAGACTCGGGACTAGCGGGGGGAAAAGAGAGGCCCAGTACTTC
CSARLGTSGGKREAQYF
>14|TRBJ1-5|TRBV4-1|TRBD1|.
TGCGCCAGCACAGACCCAGGGGGGCCTCAGCCCCAGCATTTT
CASTDPGGPQPQHF
>16|TRBJ1-6|TRBV7-9|TRBD1|.
TGTGCCAGCAGCTTATACCCGGGACAGTATAATTCACCCCTCCACTTT
CASSLYPGQYNSPLHF
>13|TRBJ2-5|TRBV18|.|many
TGTGCCAGCTCACCAGGACTTAAAGAGACCCAGTACTTC
CASSPGLKETQYF
>15|TRBJ1-4|TRBV5-4|.|.
TGTGCCAGCAGCTTGACCGCCCGGGGCGATGAAAAACTGTTTTTT
CASSLTARGDEKLFF
>14|TRBJ1-4|TRBV14|.|many
TGTGCCAGCAGCGTATACAGCGCGGATGAAAAACTGTTTTTT
CASSVYSADEKLFF
>12|TRBJ2-1|TRBV11-3|.|.
TGTGCCAGCAGTTTGGGGTCTGGTGAGCAGTTCTTC
CASSLGSGEQFF
>14|TRBJ2-7|TRBV11-2|TRBD1|many
TGTGCCAGCAGCCCCAGCCAGGGGGCATACGAGCAGTACTTC
CASSPSQGAYEQYF